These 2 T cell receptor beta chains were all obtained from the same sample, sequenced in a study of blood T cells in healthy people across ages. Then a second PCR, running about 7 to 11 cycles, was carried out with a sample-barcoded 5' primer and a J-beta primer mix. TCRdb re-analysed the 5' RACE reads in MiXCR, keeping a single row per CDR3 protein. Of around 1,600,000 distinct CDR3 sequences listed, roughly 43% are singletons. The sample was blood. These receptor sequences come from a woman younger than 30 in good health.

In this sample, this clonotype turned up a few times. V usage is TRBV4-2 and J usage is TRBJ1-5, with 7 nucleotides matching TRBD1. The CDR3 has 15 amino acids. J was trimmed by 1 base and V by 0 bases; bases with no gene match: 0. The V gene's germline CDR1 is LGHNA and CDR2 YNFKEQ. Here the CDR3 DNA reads TGTGCCAGCAGCCAAGAGGGACAGAGCAATCAGCCCCAGCATTTT. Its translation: CASSQEGQSNQPQHF.

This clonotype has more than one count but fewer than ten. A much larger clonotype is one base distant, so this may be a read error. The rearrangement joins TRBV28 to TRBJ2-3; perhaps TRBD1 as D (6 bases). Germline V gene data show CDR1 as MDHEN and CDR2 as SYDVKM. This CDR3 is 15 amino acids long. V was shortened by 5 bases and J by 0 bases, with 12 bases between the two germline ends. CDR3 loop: CASSADRMSTDTQYF. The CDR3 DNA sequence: TGTGCCAGCAGTGCCGACAGGATGAGCACAGATACGCAGTATTTT.